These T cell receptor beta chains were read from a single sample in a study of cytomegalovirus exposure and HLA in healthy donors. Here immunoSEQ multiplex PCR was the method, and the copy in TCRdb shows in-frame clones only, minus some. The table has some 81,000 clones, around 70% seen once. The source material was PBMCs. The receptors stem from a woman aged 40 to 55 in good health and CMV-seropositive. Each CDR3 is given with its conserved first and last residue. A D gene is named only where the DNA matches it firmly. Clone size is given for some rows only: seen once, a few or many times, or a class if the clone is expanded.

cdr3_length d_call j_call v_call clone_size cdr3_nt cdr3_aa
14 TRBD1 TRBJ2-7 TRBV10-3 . TGTGCCATCAGTGCATGGACAGGTCGGGACGAGCAGTACTTC CAISAWTGRDEQYF
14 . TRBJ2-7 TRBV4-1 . TGCGCCAGCAGCAACCGGGACATCTCCTACGAGCAGTACTTC CASSNRDISYEQYF
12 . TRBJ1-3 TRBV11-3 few TGTGCCAGCAGCTCTGTCGGGGACACCATATATTTT CASSSVGDTIYF
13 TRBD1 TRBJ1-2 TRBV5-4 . TGTGCCAGCAGTTGGGACAGAGCTAGCGGCTACACCTTC CASSWDRASGYTF
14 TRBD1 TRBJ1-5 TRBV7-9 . TGTGCCAGCAGCCGGGACAGAGACAATCAGCCCCAGCATTTT CASSRDRDNQPQHF
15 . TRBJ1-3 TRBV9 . TGTGCCAGCAGCATATCAGGACAGTCTGGAAACACCATATATTTT CASSISGQSGNTIYF
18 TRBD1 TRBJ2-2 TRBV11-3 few TGTGCCAGCAGCCTATCTCCCCAGGGGGCCTTACTGACCGGGGAGCTGTTTTTT CASSLSPQGALLTGELFF
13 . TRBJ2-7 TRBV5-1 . TGCGCCAGCAGCATCGACGGAGACTACGAGCAGTACTTC CASSIDGDYEQYF
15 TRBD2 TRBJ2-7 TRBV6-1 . TGTGCCAGCAGTGAACTAGCGGGAGCCTCCTACGAGCAGTACTTC CASSELAGASYEQYF
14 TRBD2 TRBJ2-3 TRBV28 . TGTGCCAGCAGTCCGACTAGCGGGAGAAATACGCAGTATTTT CASSPTSGRNTQYF
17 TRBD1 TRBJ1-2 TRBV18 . TGTGCCAGCTCACCAAACATCGCAGGGGGCACCGGCTATGGCTACACCTTC CASSPNIAGGTGYGYTF
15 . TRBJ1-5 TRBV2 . TGTGCCAGCAGGATGACAGTAAGCCTTAATCAGCCCCAGCATTTT CASRMTVSLNQPQHF
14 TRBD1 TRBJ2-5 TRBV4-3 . TGCGCCAGCAGCCTAGGGACAGCCCAAGAGACCCAGTACTTC CASSLGTAQETQYF
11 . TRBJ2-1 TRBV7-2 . TGTGCCAGCAGCGGAGACAATGAGCAGTTCTTC CASSGDNEQFF
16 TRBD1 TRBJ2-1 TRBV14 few TGTGCCAGCAGCCAAGAACCGGGACAGGGGGATAATGAGCAGTTCTTC CASSQEPGQGDNEQFF
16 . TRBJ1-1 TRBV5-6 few TGTGCCAGCAGCTTGTTCAGGACCGGGGGTAACACTGACGCTTTCTTT CASSLFRTGGNTDAFF
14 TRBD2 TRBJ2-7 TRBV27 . TGTGCCAGCAGTTCGACGGGAGGGCGTTACGAGCAGTACTTC CASSSTGGRYEQYF
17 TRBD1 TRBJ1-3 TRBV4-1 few TGCGCCAGCAGCCAAGAAGGGACAGGGGGTTCAGGAAACACCATATATTTT CASSQEGTGGSGNTIYF